Following are 5 T cell receptor beta chains from one sample sequenced in a study of blood T cells in healthy people across ages. Alongside a J-beta primer mix, a sample-barcoded 5' primer served in a second PCR lasting 7 to 11 cycles. TCRdb re-derived calls from the 5' RACE reads in MiXCR, one entry per CDR3 protein. The sample has approximately 1.5 million distinct CDR3 sequences; roughly 43% are singletons. Sample: blood. These receptors were collected from a woman aged 18-35 years in good health.

This clonotype turned up a few times. This chain connects TRBV11-3 to TRBJ2-7, with D possibly TRBD2 on 7 matching bases. The tail of the sequence fits TRBJ2-5 better, so the J call may be wrong. Germline CDR1 SGHNT, CDR2 YENEEA. CDR3 length: 13 amino acids. CDR3 loop: CASSLKGGETQYF. Written as DNA, the CDR3 is TGTGCCAGCAGCTTAAAGGGGGGGGAGACCCAGTACTTC.

This clonotype has only a few counts. This chain uses TRBV12-3 or TRBV12-4 with TRBJ1-5; no firm D call. The V gene lost 3 bases and the J gene lost 5 bases, with 14 bases spanning the gap. This CDR3 contains 15 residues. The CDR3 loop is CASSFSPFPYQPQHF. The DNA of the CDR3 is TGTGCCAGCAGTTTTTCCCCGTTCCCCTATCAGCCCCAGCATTTT.

The rearrangement links TRBV20-1 to TRBJ2-1; 9 bases match TRBD1. The V and J ends lost 1 base and 7 bases, in that order; junction bases with no gene match: 5. This CDR3 has 14 amino acids. Germline CDR1 and CDR2: DFQATT and SNEGSKA (reference sequence). This chain's CDR3 is CSARVWDRVNEQFF. Here the CDR3 DNA reads TGCAGTGCTAGAGTCTGGGACAGGGTAAATGAGCAGTTCTTC.

This clonotype occurred a few times. This chain links TRBV7-9 with TRBJ2-1; 10 nucleotides align to TRBD2. The J segment lost 7 bases and the V segment lost 3 bases, leaving 6 bases of the junction unmatched. CDR1 and CDR2 from the germline V gene are SEHNR and FQNEAQ (reference sequence). The CDR3 consists of 15 residues. The CDR3 spells CASSFREREGNEQFF. The DNA of the CDR3 is TGTGCCAGCAGCTTTAGGGAGCGGGAGGGTAATGAGCAGTTCTTC. Supplemented by reference TRBV7-9 and TRBJ2-1, the full variable domain reads DTGVSQNPRHKITKRGQNVTFRCDPISEHNRLYWYRQTLGQGPEFLTYFQNEAQLEKSRLLSDRFSAERPKGSFSTLEIQRTEQGDSAMYLCASSFREREGNEQFFGPGTRLTVL.

This clonotype was counted between two and nine times. This chain connects TRBV7-2 to TRBJ2-2, with D perhaps assigned TRBD1 or TRBD2 (5 bases each). Trimming cost V 0 bases and J 8 bases, with 13 bases left between them. Germline V gene lookup returns CDR1 SGHTA and CDR2 FQGNSA. There are 15 residues in the CDR3. In nucleotides, the CDR3 is TGTGCCAGCAGCTTAGCGGGACGCGCGTCAGGGGAGCTGTTTTTT. The encoded protein is CASSLAGRASGELFF.